This TCR beta chain was retrieved from a study of cytomegalovirus exposure and HLA in healthy donors. Study-wide results and limits: Later analysis found that TCR beta chains associated with HLA were more clonally expanded than other, equally common chains. A later analysis appeared to link common viral pathogens to several of the most significant clusters. TCR beta chain V- and J-gene trimming was linked, in a later analysis, to a missense variant in DCLRE1C.

About this clone itself: The antigen is unknown.

The CDR3 runs to 17 residues. The germline V gene has CDR1 SGHRS and CDR2 YFSETQ. V dropped 0 bases and J dropped 4; count of bases not matched to a gene: 11. Amplification used 60 Vbeta primers and 13 Jbeta primers. Here immunoSEQ multiplex PCR was the method, and the copy in TCRdb shows in-frame clones only, minus some. The data show 160,000 or so clones, more than 65% seen once. The chain carries TRBV5-1 and TRBJ1-2; 8 bases agree with TRBD1. Sequenced input: PBMCs. The TCR was taken from a man younger than 30 in good health and CMV-seropositive. Here the CDR3 DNA reads TGCGCCAGCAGCTTGGCCGATTTCAGGGGGCCCGTCTATGGCTACACCTTC. Translated: CASSLADFRGPVYGYTF.